The 2 T cell receptor beta chains listed next were all sequenced from one sample in a study of cytomegalovirus exposure and HLA in healthy donors. In the PCR, 60 Vbeta and 13 Jbeta primers were used. This table comes from immunoSEQ multiplex PCR, and its TCRdb copy is limited to in-frame clones, with some not included. The profile shows about 140,000 clones, 73% of them singletons. The source material was PBMCs. The source of these receptors is a woman aged 40 to 55 in good health and CMV-seronegative.

In its sample, this clone was seen a few times. The CDR3 is CASRGSDSSNQPQHF. The CDR3 DNA sequence: TGTGCCAGCAGGGGCTCAGACAGCTCCAATCAGCCCCAGCATTTT. The chain couples TRBV2 to TRBJ1-5; TRBD1 might be the D (5 bases). This CDR3 is built from 15 residues. Looked up from germline, CDR1 is SNHLY and CDR2 is FYNNEI. V shed 6 bases and J shed 3 bases, with 15 bases lying between them.

The chain is built from TRBV4-2 and TRBJ2-3, with D unresolved. The CDR3 extends over 13 amino acids. Per the germline V gene, CDR1 is LGHNA and CDR2 is YNFKEQ. V was clipped by 4 bases and J by 3 bases, with 8 bases between them. The CDR3 is CASSRSRTDTQYF. The CDR3 DNA follows: TGTGCCAGCAGCCGATCTCGGACAGATACGCAGTATTTT.